At least ten counts were recorded for the clone carrying this TCR beta chain. Its specificity is unknown. Using its own MiXCR run on the 5' RACE reads, TCRdb lists one record per CDR3 protein. The sample holds 200,000 to 300,000 distinct CDR3 sequences, 7.5% to 9% seen once. This CDR3 region has 18 residues. V dropped 5 bases and J dropped 5; count of bases not matched to a gene: 12. Germline V gene data show CDR1 as MNHEY and CDR2 as SMNVEV (reference sequence). The data belong to a study of CD8 T cells in ankylosing spondylitis. Study findings and constraints: Earlier literature documents some of the motif variants in reactive arthritis synovial fluid and blood. There was reportedly significant enrichment of clones that were disease-linked in matched ankylosing spondylitis synovial fluid.

The receptor comes from a male donor with ankylosing spondylitis or in good health (not recorded which). What was sequenced was blood, either unsorted or a sorted T cell fraction (not recorded which). The chain has TRBV27 and TRBJ2-6; TRBD1 agrees at 10 bases. The CDR3 region has the DNA TGTGCCAGCAGTCCTACTCGGACAGGGGGAGTGTGGGCCAACGTCCTGACTTTC. Translating gives CASSPTRTGGVWANVLTF.